The 31 T cell receptor beta chains in this list originate from one sample, sequenced in a study of T cells in Graves' hyperthyroidism and ophthalmopathy (dated by TCRdb to between 2017 and 2020). The receptor library was made with multiplex PCR. The instrument given in TCRdb is Illumina HiSeq 2000. Amplification of TCR beta CDR3 regions was carried out from RNA transcripts. The first round of RT-PCR for the TCR CDR3 was performed with the HTBI primer set and the Qiagen OneStep RT-PCR kit. TCRdb reworked the public reads: Q25 trimming with fastp, MiXCR clone assembly, productive beta chains retained. Rows matching on CDR3 protein sequence are summarized as one entry with the most common DNA and genes. This sample comprises a few hundred thousand distinct CDR3 sequences, about 43% of them detected only once. The ten largest clonotypes hold under 20% of the sample. The sample consisted of peripheral blood or thyroid tissue (not recorded which). These receptor sequences come from an adult woman with Graves' disease, either hyperthyroidism or ophthalmopathy (not recorded which).

This clonotype was counted between two and nine times. The rearrangement links TRBV7-9 to TRBJ2-7; perhaps TRBD1 as D (6 bases). This CDR3 has 14 amino acids. V was cut by 6 bases and J by 5 bases, with 17 bases left in between. In germline, CDR1 is SEHNR, CDR2 FQNEAQ (reference sequence). In DNA form, the CDR3 reads TGTGCCAGCAGTTTCTCAGGGGTCATGGACGAGCAGTACTTC. Its protein product is CASSFSGVMDEQYF.

The chain employs TRBV7-9 and TRBJ2-2; D is perhaps TRBD2 (6 bases). The CDR3 extends over 16 amino acids. Germline V gives CDR1 SEHNR, CDR2 FQNEAQ (reference sequence). V lost 5 bases and J 7 bases, leaving 20 bases between the germline ends. CDR3: CASSDTKGRRGGELFF. CDR3 nucleotides: TGTGCCAGCAGCGATACGAAAGGGAGGCGCGGCGGGGAGCTGTTTTTT.

The V gene is TRBV2, the J gene TRBJ1-4; 7 bases are shared with TRBD1. Per germline, CDR1 SNHLY and CDR2 FYNNEI. CDR3 length: 14 residues. Trimming at V came to 3 bases and at J to 10 bases, leaving 8 bases not matched to a gene. The CDR3 nucleotides are TGTGCCAGCAGTGAGCCCCGACAGGGTGGAAAACTGTTTTTT. Translating it yields CASSEPRQGGKLFF.

This rearrangement joins TRBV15 to TRBJ2-5; 10 nucleotides line up with TRBD1. Germline CDR1 and CDR2: LNHNV and YYDKDF (reference sequence). CDR3 length equals 16 residues. Unmatched junction bases numbered 9, after V lost 3 bases and J lost 5 bases. CDR3 nucleotides: TGTGCCACCAGCAGTAGCCGGGACAGGGGAGGCGAGACCCAGTACTTC. This encodes CATSSSRDRGGETQYF.

As regards this clonotype: One junction end disagrees with the germline gene, perhaps due to a read error. The chain combines TRBV10-3 with TRBJ1-5; 10 positions agree with TRBD1. There are 17 residues in the CDR3. Germline CDR1 ENHRY, CDR2 SYGVKD. CDR3 sequence (DNA): TGTGCCATCAGTGAGATATGGACAGGGGGATTCAATCAGCCCCCGCATTTT. Its protein product is CAISEIWTGGFNQPPHF.

This chain joins TRBV15 and TRBJ2-7, with 7 nucleotides matching TRBD1. CDR3 length equals 12 residues. V was clipped by 1 base and J by 6 bases; unmatched bases: 0. Germline-derived CDR1 and CDR2 are LNHNV and YYDKDF (reference sequence). The CDR3 spells CATSRGDSEQYF. The DNA for the CDR3 is TGTGCCACCAGCAGAGGGGACAGCGAGCAGTACTTC.

In its sample, this clonotype was seen many times. The DNA for the CDR3 is TGTGCCAGCAGCCTAGCCTGGACAGGGGGTGCCACTGAAGCTTTCTTT. Amino acid sequence: CASSLAWTGGATEAFF. The gene calls are TRBV13 and TRBJ1-1; TRBD1 aligns across 10 bases. Germline V gives CDR1 PRHDT, CDR2 FYEKMQ (reference sequence). The CDR3 extends over 16 amino acids. V shed 5 bases and J 4 bases; nucleotides not matched to a gene: 10.

The chain employs TRBV10-1 and TRBJ2-2; 7 nucleotides agree with TRBD1. This CDR3 region has 16 residues. J lost 4 bases, V lost 3 bases, and 8 bases had no gene match. Germline loops: CDR1 WNHNN, CDR2 SYGVQD (reference sequence). CDR3 DNA: TGCGCCAGCAGTGACAACCGACAGGGTGGCACCGGGGAGCTGTTTTTT. It is translated as CASSDNRQGGTGELFF.

Of note for this clonotype: This CDR3 is missing its conserved last phenylalanine or tryptophan, likely due to a read error. The chain has TRBV15 and TRBJ2-1; perhaps D is TRBD1 or TRBD2 (5 bases each). CDR1 and CDR2 from the germline V gene are LNHNV and YYDKDF (reference sequence). This CDR3 comprises 16 residues. Between the trimmed V and J ends, which lost 1 base and 9 bases, there was a span of 19 bases. CDR3 bases: TGTGCCACCAGCAGAGGACCTACTAGTGCTAGGGGTGAGCAGTTCTCC. Translation gives CATSRGPTSARGEQFS.

Comment on this clonotype: This likely comes from a read error, as the CDR3 has no conserved phenylalanine or tryptophan at its end. The limits of the CDR3 on the DNA are not certain, so only TCRdb's listed CDR3 is given. This chain connects TRBV12-3 or TRBV12-4 to TRBJ1-1; the tabulated D call, TRBD1, remains unverified against the DNA. Termini included, the CDR3 measures 10 amino acids. The CDR3: CASSPGQGLY.

This chain joins TRBV6-6 and TRBJ1-1, with D tentatively TRBD1 (5 bases). V lost 5 bases to trimming and J lost 5 bases, with 15 bases between them. CDR1 is MNHNY and CDR2 is SVGAGI in the germline V gene (reference sequence). There are 14 residues in the CDR3. CDR3 in amino acids: CASSESEGFTEAFF. Written as DNA, the CDR3 is TGTGCCAGCAGTGAAAGTGAGGGGTTTACTGAAGCTTTCTTT.

Only a few counts were recorded for this clonotype. The V and J genes are TRBV20-1 and TRBJ1-6; possibly TRBD1 for D (6 bases). The CDR3 covers 13 residues. CDR1 and CDR2 from the germline V gene are DFQATT and SNEGSKA (reference sequence). Trimming cost V 4 bases and J 8 bases, with 12 bases left between them. CDR3 residues: CSATGAGDSPLHF. The CDR3 nucleotides read TGCAGTGCTACAGGGGCTGGTGATTCACCCCTCCACTTT.

This clonotype was counted many times. The V call is TRBV29-1, the J call TRBJ1-2, with 8 bases matching TRBD1. Germline-derived CDR1 and CDR2 are SQVTM and ANQGSEA. The CDR3 consists of 12 residues. Trimming removed 5 bases from V and 4 bases from J; junction bases left unmatched: 3. This CDR3 reads CSVSDRGYGYTF. CDR3 nucleotide sequence: TGCAGCGTTTCCGACAGGGGCTATGGCTACACCTTC.

V and J are TRBV12-3 or TRBV12-4 and TRBJ2-7, with D possibly called TRBD1 or TRBD2 (6 bases each). With 8 bases removed from V and 4 bases from J, the gap between germline ends came to 15 bases. CDR3 size: 13 residues. The DNA for the CDR3 is TGTGCCAGCCGCGTCACAGGGAGGTACGAGCAGTACTTC. Protein: CASRVTGRYEQYF.

This chain joins TRBV11-2 and TRBJ1-4, with D possibly TRBD1 on 5 matching bases. This CDR3 has 15 amino acids. Deletions cut 3 bases from V and 5 bases from J, with 13 bases between. Looked up from germline, CDR1 is SGHAT and CDR2 is FQNNGV. CDR3 in DNA: TGTGCCAGCAGCTTTCCGGGGCCAAGGAATGAAAAACTGTTTTTT. It encodes CASSFPGPRNEKLFF. The full variable domain, rest sourced from reference TRBV11-2 and TRBJ1-4, is EAGVAQSPRYKIIEKRQSVAFWCNPISGHATLYWYQQILGQGPKLLIQFQNNGVVDDSQLPKDRFSAERLKGVDSTLKIQPAKLEDSAVYLCASSFPGPRNEKLFFGSGTQLSVL.

This clonotype was seen at least ten times. Here the CDR3 reads CSARGGRNTEAFF. The CDR3, as DNA: TGCAGTGCTAGAGGGGGAAGGAACACTGAAGCTTTCTTT. The chain employs TRBV20-1 and TRBJ1-1; no clear D gene. V gave up 1 base and J gave up 1 base, with 7 bases separating them. This CDR3 contains 13 residues. In germline, CDR1 is DFQATT, CDR2 SNEGSKA (reference sequence).

About this clonotype: At one end, the junction sequence differs from germline, possibly due to a read error. This chain links TRBV24-1 with TRBJ1-5, with 9 bases fitting TRBD1. Germline CDR1 reads KGHDR; CDR2 reads SFDVKD. The CDR3 spans 16 residues. The CDR3: CASSLQGALGNQPQHF. DNA for the CDR3: TGTGCCAGCAGTTTACAGGGGGCGCTTGGCAATCAGCCCCAGCATTTT.

Many counts were recorded for this clonotype. CDR3 amino acids: CSVGHRVDQPQHF. CDR3 coding DNA: TGCAGCGTCGGACACAGGGTTGATCAGCCCCAGCATTTT. The chain has TRBV29-1 and TRBJ1-5, with D possibly being TRBD1 (6 bases). The V end lost 6 bases, the J end lost 5 bases, and 14 bases lay between the germline ends. Germline V lookup: CDR1 SQVTM, CDR2 ANQGSEA. The CDR3 is 13 amino acids.

This clonotype was observed a few times. This sequence may be a read error, since a much larger clone differs from it by one base. The V gene is TRBV5-1, the J gene TRBJ2-7; 7 bases align to TRBD2. Unmatched junction bases numbered 8, after V lost 0 bases and J lost 2 bases. CDR3 length equals 16 residues. Germline V CDR1 and CDR2: SGHRS, YFSETQ. This CDR3 reads CASSLAGLRGTYEQYF. CDR3 coding DNA: TGCGCCAGCAGCTTGGCCGGTCTGCGGGGGACCTACGAGCAGTACTTC.

This clonotype was seen a few times. A much larger clone lies one base from this, so it may be a read error. The rearrangement uses TRBV20-1 and TRBJ1-2; D is undetermined. V lost 5 bases and J 0 bases, leaving 7 bases between the germline ends. The CDR3 has 12 amino acids. Germline CDR1 reads DFQATT; CDR2 reads SNEGSKA (reference sequence). CDR3 region: CSAGIPNYGYTF. As DNA, the CDR3 is TGCAGTGCTGGAATCCCTAACTATGGCTACACCTTC.

This clonotype occurred a few times. The chain links TRBV15 to TRBJ2-3; D is unclear. The CDR3 has 11 residues. The germline V gene encodes CDR1 LNHNV and CDR2 YYDKDF (reference sequence). The germline V and J ends were trimmed by 5 bases and 2 bases, with 2 bases remaining between them. As DNA, the CDR3 is TGTGCCACCAGCGACACAGATACGCAGTATTTT. It is translated as CATSDTDTQYF.

This clonotype was seen ten or more times. The rearrangement joins TRBV20-1 to TRBJ1-5; D is possibly TRBD1 (5 bases). CDR3 length: 13 amino acids. CDR1 DFQATT and CDR2 SNEGSKA come from the germline V gene (reference sequence). V was clipped by 5 bases and J by 2 bases, with 10 bases between them. The CDR3, as DNA: TGCAGTGCTGGGGGTGGGCGCAATCAGCCCCAGCATTTT. Its protein is CSAGGGRNQPQHF.

This sequence joins TRBV24-1 and TRBJ1-6; possible D gene TRBD1, 5 bases. Per germline, CDR1 KGHDR and CDR2 SFDVKD. CDR3 length equals 12 residues. V was clipped by 8 bases and J by 10 bases, with 11 bases between them. CDR3 sequence reads: CATTRVGSPLHF. The CDR3 DNA reads as TGTGCCACCACCAGGGTAGGGTCACCCCTCCACTTT.

This clonotype was seen many times. The gene calls are TRBV19 and TRBJ1-5, with TRBD1 identical over 7 bases. The germline V gene encodes CDR1 LNHDA and CDR2 SQIVND (reference sequence). The V gene end was trimmed by 10 bases and the J gene end by 0 bases; junction bases not matched to a gene: 9. This CDR3 comprises 15 residues. The CDR3 spells CATEDRPNSNQPQHF. The CDR3 coding sequence is TGTGCCACCGAGGACAGGCCAAATAGCAATCAGCCCCAGCATTTT.

This clonotype was seen many times. The chain employs TRBV19 and TRBJ1-1, with D tentatively TRBD1 (5 bases). This CDR3 comprises 13 residues. Germline CDR1 reads LNHDA; CDR2 reads SQIVND (reference sequence). V was pared by 5 bases and J by 8 bases, with 15 bases between. The chain's CDR3 is CASSVNLDSEAFF. CDR3 coding DNA: TGTGCCAGTAGTGTCAACCTCGACAGCGAAGCTTTCTTT. Full variable domain (missing parts from reference TRBV19 and TRBJ1-1): DGGITQSPKYLFRKEGQNVTLSCEQNLNHDAMYWYRQDPGQGLRLIYYSQIVNDFQKGDIAEGYSVSREKKESFPLTVTSAQKNPTAFYLCASSVNLDSEAFFGQGTRLTVV.

Points on this clonotype: Here the CDR3 omits its conserved ending phenylalanine or tryptophan, so a read error is the likely source. The chain links TRBV12-3 or TRBV12-4 to TRBJ1-1; D is possibly TRBD1 (5 bases). V was shortened by 5 bases and J by 9 bases, with 10 bases between the two germline ends. This CDR3 is built from 11 residues. The CDR3 here is CASSQGGKAFS. In DNA form, the CDR3 reads TGTGCCAGCAGTCAGGGAGGCAAAGCTTTCTCT.

The chain couples TRBV14 to TRBJ1-2; 7 bases are a match to TRBD1. The CDR3 is made up of 14 amino acids. CDR1 SGHDN and CDR2 FVKESK come from the germline V gene. The V segment lost 8 bases and the J segment 4 bases; nucleotides outside the gene matches: 10. Here the CDR3 DNA reads TGTGCCAGCGGCAGAAGTGGGACAGCCTATGGCTACACCTTC. Amino acid sequence: CASGRSGTAYGYTF.

This clonotype was seen repeatedly, ten times or more. The chain carries TRBV7-2 and TRBJ2-7; 7 bases fit TRBD2. CDR1 and CDR2 (germline): SGHTA, FQGNSA. With 5 bases clipped from V and 4 bases from J, the junction kept 11 bases outside the gene matches. This CDR3 has 15 amino acids. CDR3 in amino acids: CASSVRLASPYEQYF. The CDR3 DNA is TGTGCCAGCAGCGTCCGACTAGCATCCCCATACGAGCAGTACTTC.

This clonotype was picked up one time. The gene calls are TRBV29-1 and TRBJ2-5, with no clear D. Deletions cut 0 bases from V and 5 bases from J, with 10 bases between. The CDR3 has 13 residues. Germline V gene lookup returns CDR1 SQVTM and CDR2 ANQGSEA. The CDR3 DNA reads TGCAGCGTTGAAGAAAACCAGGTGGAGACCCAGTACTTC. This gives the protein CSVEENQVETQYF.

This clonotype was counted at least ten times. A read error may account for a junction end that differs from germline. The J gene is TRBJ2-7, the V gene TRBV7-7, with D perhaps TRBD2 (6 bases). The CDR3 covers 13 residues. CDR1 and CDR2 (germline): SSHAT, FNYEAQ (reference sequence). The CDR3 DNA sequence: TGTGCTAGCAGCTTCCGGGAGTCCTACGAGCAGTACTTC. Protein: CASSFRESYEQYF.

Only a few counts were recorded for this clonotype. The chain carries TRBV30 and TRBJ1-1; D gene uncertain. The CDR3 has 13 amino acids. CDR1 GTSNPN and CDR2 SVGIG come from the germline V gene (reference sequence). Trimming shortened V by 0 bases and J by 10 bases, and 15 bases separated the two germline ends. CDR3 sequence (DNA): TGTGCCTGGAGTGTACAAGGCACCGCGGGAGCTTTCTTT. This codes for CAWSVQGTAGAFF.